Presented here are 7 T cell receptor beta chains from one specimen sequenced in a study of shared clonotypes between healthy human individuals. Only in-frame clones appear in the TCRdb table, and some are missing; sequencing was by immunoSEQ multiplex PCR. The repertoire has about a million clones, 70% to 85% of them found once; the top ten carry 0.7% to 0.95%. Sequences were obtained from memory CD4+ T cells from PBMCs. As to subset: CD45RA-negative fraction. These receptors were taken from a man between 18 and 35 years old in good health. Some clones in this sample may be carry-over from other donors' samples.

The chain carries TRBV5-6 and TRBJ1-2; 9 bases map to TRBD1. The CDR3 contains 14 residues. From germline, CDR1 is SGHDT and CDR2 YYEEEE. V lost 0 bases and J lost 8; bases outside the gene matches: 5. In DNA form, the CDR3 reads TGTGCCAGCAGCTTGGGACAGGGGGTAGTCGGCTACACCTTC. It translates to CASSLGQGVVGYTF.

The chain has TRBV29-1 and TRBJ1-2, with a weak D call TRBD1 (6 bases). Trimming pared 4 bases from V and 8 bases from J, leaving 20 bases between. The CDR3 runs 14 residues. The germline CDR1 and CDR2 sequences are SQVTM and ANQGSEA. CDR3: CSVGGQGASRGYTF. The CDR3 coding sequence is TGCAGCGTTGGGGGGCAGGGCGCTAGTAGAGGCTACACCTTC.

The chain couples TRBV5-1 to TRBJ2-7; D is unresolved. V was pared by 2 bases and J by 3 bases, with 12 bases between. The CDR3 runs to 14 residues. Looked up from germline, CDR1 is SGHRS and CDR2 is YFSETQ. The CDR3 is CASSFSQRDYEQYF. CDR3 DNA sequence: TGCGCCAGCAGCTTCTCACAGCGAGACTACGAGCAGTACTTC.

This clone was seen more than once but under ten times. The V and J genes are TRBV11-1 and TRBJ2-7, with a possible D match to TRBD1 (5 bases). V gave up 3 bases and J gave up 3 bases, with 9 bases separating them. Germline V gene sequence: CDR1 SGHAT, CDR2 FQDESV (reference sequence). The length of the CDR3 is 13 residues. The CDR3, as DNA: TGTGCCAGCAGCTTTGGGGCTTACTACGAGCAGTACTTC. This translates into CASSFGAYYEQYF.

The gene calls are TRBV4-2 and TRBJ2-7; D not certain. V was cut by 0 bases and J by 2 bases, with 11 bases left in between. Germline CDR1 and CDR2: LGHNA and YNFKEQ. This CDR3 is 15 amino acids long. The CDR3 DNA sequence: TGTGCCAGCAGCCAAGAGCTCGGACGTCCCTACGAGCAGTACTTC. Protein: CASSQELGRPYEQYF.

The chain joins TRBV28 to TRBJ2-3, with D perhaps matching TRBD2 (5 bases). V was cut by 5 bases and J by 3 bases, with 18 bases left in between. Germline loops: CDR1 MDHEN, CDR2 SYDVKM. This CDR3 spans 16 amino acids. The CDR3 is CASSGETNRATDTQYF. CDR3 bases: TGTGCCAGCAGTGGGGAGACAAATCGAGCTACAGATACGCAGTATTTT.

The chain joins TRBV7-2 to TRBJ2-7; 8 bases line up with TRBD1. The CDR3 extends over 15 amino acids. Losses at the gene ends were 5 bases for V and 0 bases for J; bases not matched to a gene: 6. Germline assignment: CDR1 SGHTA and CDR2 FQGNSA. CDR3 sequence (DNA): TGTGCCAGCAGCCCACGGGACAGGAGCTCCTACGAGCAGTACTTC. Translation gives CASSPRDRSSYEQYF.